These 13 T cell receptor beta chains originate from one sample sequenced in a study of identical twins' blood T cells. A single record per CDR3 protein comes from TCRdb applying MiXCR to the 5' RACE reads. Here the sample spans 350,000 to 400,000 distinct CDR3 sequences, around 30% being singletons. Material for sequencing was PBMCs. The receptors derive from a woman aged 18-49 years in good health.

The V gene is TRBV2, the J gene TRBJ1-1; tentatively, D is TRBD1 (6 bases). The germline V gene has CDR1 SNHLY and CDR2 FYNNEI. V lost 11 bases, J lost 11 bases, and 24 bases lay in between. The CDR3 runs 13 residues. This chain's CDR3 is CAGAQGPARYAFF. The CDR3, as DNA: TGTGCCGGCGCACAGGGTCCCGCTCGATATGCTTTCTTT.

A note on this clonotype: Just one base apart from a much larger clone, this may be a read error. The chain is built from TRBV29-1 and TRBJ2-7, with TRBD2 identical over 8 bases. The CDR3 has 12 residues. Germline V lookup: CDR1 SQVTM, CDR2 ANQGSEA. Trimming cost V 8 bases and J 5 bases; bases outside gene matches: 8. CDR3 in DNA: TGCAGCTACTCTAGCGGGTTGAACGAGCAGTACTTC. Its translation: CSYSSGLNEQYF.

The V gene is TRBV7-8, the J gene TRBJ1-5; D unresolved. Trimming cost V 8 bases and J 9 bases, with 29 bases left between them. Germline values: CDR1 SGHVS, CDR2 FQNEAQ. CDR3 length: 17 residues. The CDR3 reads CASSSDKVGRTQGPQHF. The CDR3 DNA sequence: TGTGCCAGCTCCTCAGATAAGGTTGGCCGGACCCAAGGGCCCCAGCATTTT.

This clonotype was counted between two and nine times. The chain employs TRBV29-1 and TRBJ1-2; possible D gene TRBD1, 5 bases. The germline V gene encodes CDR1 SQVTM and CDR2 ANQGSEA. The ends were cut back, 5 bases at V and 2 bases at J, with 9 bases in the middle. The CDR3 loop spans 12 amino acids. CDR3 region: CSVRTRNYGYTF. For the CDR3, the DNA is TGCAGCGTTAGGACAAGGAACTATGGCTACACCTTC.

The table lists this clonotype with a few counts. The chain couples TRBV5-1 to TRBJ1-5; D is perhaps TRBD1 (6 bases). Deletions cut 5 bases from V and 2 bases from J, with 14 bases between. The germline V gene encodes CDR1 SGHRS and CDR2 YFSETQ. The CDR3 runs 15 residues. CDR3 bases: TGCGCCAGCAGTTGGGGGGACACTCGCAATCAGCCCCAGCATTTT. This encodes CASSWGDTRNQPQHF.

The chain is built from TRBV20-1 and TRBJ2-7; 12 bases are shared with TRBD2. The CDR3 totals 15 residues. Germline loops: CDR1 DFQATT, CDR2 SNEGSKA (reference sequence). V was pared by 3 bases and J by 0 bases, with 3 bases of the junction left unmatched. CDR3 in DNA: TGCAGTGCTAGCCCTAGCGGGAGGGCCTCCTACGAGCAGTACTTC. This encodes CSASPSGRASYEQYF.

V is TRBV10-3 and J is TRBJ1-3, with a tentative D call TRBD1 (5 bases). The CDR3 runs 15 residues. The germline V gene has CDR1 ENHRY and CDR2 SYGVKD. V was pared by 4 bases and J by 0 bases, with 10 bases between. CDR3 in amino acids: CAISAGQHSGNTIYF. CDR3 nucleotide sequence: TGTGCCATCAGTGCCGGACAACACTCTGGAAACACCATATATTTT.

This sequence joins TRBV12-5 and TRBJ2-1; 11 nucleotides align to TRBD2. The V and J ends lost 7 bases and 9 bases, in that order; junction bases with no gene match: 11. Germline V gene data show CDR1 as LGHNT and CDR2 as FRNRAP. CDR3 length: 15 residues. The CDR3 loop is CASVTLAGDTGEQFF. In DNA, the CDR3 is TGTGCTAGTGTTACACTAGCGGGAGATACGGGTGAGCAGTTCTTC.

The CDR3 is CASSPNLAGQETQYF. CDR3 nucleotide sequence: TGTGCCAGCTCACCAAATCTGGCAGGACAAGAGACCCAGTACTTC. The chain combines TRBV18 with TRBJ2-5; D remains ambiguous. Germline V gene data show CDR1 as KGHSH and CDR2 as LQKENI. This CDR3 region has 15 residues. Trimming removed 2 bases from V and 2 bases from J, with 12 bases in between.

The J gene is TRBJ1-5, the V gene TRBV3-1; D is uncertain. Germline lookup yields CDR1 LGHDT and CDR2 YNNKEL (reference sequence). The CDR3 has 16 residues. Trimming removed 6 bases from V and 0 bases from J, with 15 bases in between. DNA for the CDR3: TGTGCCAGCAGTCGAGCAAGTGGGGTTAGCAATCAGCCCCAGCATTTT. It encodes CASSRASGVSNQPQHF.

This clonotype showed up just once. The genes are TRBV29-1 and TRBJ2-7; D unclear. This CDR3 spans 14 amino acids. Looked up from germline, CDR1 is SQVTM and CDR2 is ANQGSEA. Trimming took off 1 base at V and 1 base at J, with 11 bases between the two ends. The CDR3 coding sequence is TGCAGCGTTGAAGGAAGCGTGGGGTCCTACGAGCAGTACTTC. Protein product: CSVEGSVGSYEQYF.

This clonotype was counted between two and nine times. The gene calls are TRBV6-5 and TRBJ2-1, with 8 positions matching TRBD1. The V gene end was trimmed by 1 base and the J gene end by 8 bases; junction bases not matched to a gene: 10. This CDR3 has 16 residues. The germline gives CDR1 MNHEY, CDR2 SVGAGI. The CDR3 sequence is CASSYFRTGISDEQFF. CDR3 nucleotides: TGTGCCAGCAGTTACTTCCGGACAGGGATATCGGATGAGCAGTTCTTC.

The V and J genes are TRBV14 and TRBJ2-2, with TRBD2 as a possible D gene (6 bases). The CDR3 runs 13 residues. Germline assignment: CDR1 SGHDN and CDR2 FVKESK. Deletions cut 3 bases from V and 6 bases from J, with 8 bases between. The CDR3 DNA follows: TGTGCCAGCAGCCACCTAGCGTCCGGGGAGCTGTTTTTT. It is translated as CASSHLASGELFF.